A single sample is the source of the 30 T cell receptor beta chains below, sequenced in a study of cytomegalovirus exposure and HLA in healthy donors. The PCR employed 60 Vbeta primers together with 13 Jbeta primers. Produced via immunoSEQ multiplex PCR; TCRdb's table is partial and in-frame only. Here the sample spans roughly 150,000 clones, approximately 78% being singletons. The sequencing input was PBMCs. The receptors here all came from a male donor in good health and CMV-seronegative.

CDR3 nucleotide sequence: TGTGCCAGCAGCTTGGGGCAGGGGGTTCTCTCTGGGGCCAACGTCCTGACTTTC. Amino acid sequence: CASSLGQGVLSGANVLTF. The rearrangement uses TRBV5-6 and TRBJ2-6; 7 bases fit TRBD1. Trimming cost V 0 bases and J 0 bases; bases outside gene matches: 6. The CDR3 loop spans 18 amino acids. The germline CDR1 and CDR2 sequences are SGHDT and YYEEEE. The variable domain in full, completed from reference TRBV5-6 and TRBJ2-6, reads DAGVTQSPTHLIKTRGQQVTLRCSPKSGHDTVSWYQQALGQGPQFIFQYYEEEERQRGNFPDRFSGHQFPNYSSELNVNALLLGDSALYLCASSLGQGVLSGANVLTFGAGSRLTVL.

The chain uses TRBV5-4 and TRBJ2-1, with 14 bases matching TRBD2. Germline CDR1 SGHNT, CDR2 YYREEE (reference sequence). The V and J ends lost 2 bases and 9 bases, in that order; junction bases with no gene match: 7. The CDR3 has 16 residues. The DNA for the CDR3 is TGTGCCAGCAGCTTTCCTGGGACTAGCGGGAGACTTGAGCAGTTCTTC. Its translation is CASSFPGTSGRLEQFF.

This clone was seen more than once but under ten times. The rearrangement joins TRBV4-1 to TRBJ1-4; D remains ambiguous. Germline CDR1 is MGHRA and CDR2 is YSYEKL. The CDR3 sequence is 14 residues long. Trimming shortened V by 4 bases and J by 8 bases, and 14 bases separated the two germline ends. CDR3 protein: CASSPRGGGEKLFF. The DNA for the CDR3 is TGCGCCAGCAGCCCGCGGGGAGGTGGGGAAAAACTGTTTTTT.

The chain has TRBV7-6 and TRBJ2-3; TRBD2 matches at 9 bases. Germline CDR1 reads SGHVS; CDR2 reads FNYEAQ. J gave up 1 base and V 2 bases, and 16 bases lay outside the gene matches. The CDR3 is 20 residues long. The CDR3 loop is CASSLFSLAGTVRGTDTQYF. CDR3 sequence (DNA): TGTGCCAGCAGCTTATTTAGCCTAGCGGGGACCGTTCGGGGCACAGATACGCAGTATTTT.

This chain uses TRBV5-1 with TRBJ2-7; 10 bases line up with TRBD1. Germline CDR1 SGHRS, CDR2 YFSETQ. Trimming took 1 base from V and 2 from J; bases not matched to a gene: 6. The length of the CDR3 is 16 residues. This chain's CDR3 is CASSLSPGQGTYEQYF. Here the CDR3 DNA reads TGCGCCAGCAGCTTGAGTCCGGGACAGGGGACCTACGAGCAGTACTTC.

The V call is TRBV25-1, the J call TRBJ1-2, with no clear D. The ends were cut back, 2 bases at V and 1 base at J, with 11 bases in the middle. The CDR3 has 15 residues. Germline-derived CDR1 and CDR2 are MGHDK and SYGVNS. This CDR3 is CASSEGVGSNYGYTF. CDR3 nucleotides: TGTGCCAGCAGTGAAGGAGTGGGGAGTAACTATGGCTACACCTTC.

The rearrangement joins TRBV10-3 to TRBJ2-3; TRBD2 might be the D (5 bases). CDR3 size: 14 residues. Germline CDR1 and CDR2: ENHRY and SYGVKD. V lost 10 bases, J lost 2 bases, and 16 bases lay in between. CDR3 DNA sequence: TGTGCCACCCAGGTAGAGGGCGACACAGATACGCAGTATTTT. Its protein is CATQVEGDTDTQYF.

This clone was found a few times. The V call is TRBV9, the J call TRBJ1-1; perhaps TRBD1 as D (5 bases). Deletions cut 0 bases from V and 1 base from J, with 13 bases between. Germline assignment: CDR1 SGDLS and CDR2 YYNGEE. The CDR3 runs to 16 residues. CDR3: CASSVGPRQGNTEAFF. CDR3 DNA sequence: TGTGCCAGCAGCGTAGGCCCCCGGCAGGGGAACACTGAAGCTTTCTTT. The full variable domain, its missing parts supplied by reference TRBV9 and TRBJ1-1, is DSGVTQTPKHLITATGQRVTLRCSPRSGDLSVYWYQQSLDQGLQFLIQYYNGEERAKGNILERFSAQQFPDLHSELNLSSLELGDSALYFCASSVGPRQGNTEAFFGQGTRLTVV.

This chain connects TRBV5-4 to TRBJ2-1; 7 bases are a match to TRBD2. CDR1 is SGHNT and CDR2 is YYREEE in the germline V gene (reference sequence). There are 15 residues in the CDR3. J was trimmed by 2 bases and V by 0 bases; bases with no gene match: 2. The CDR3 spells CASSLGLAAYNEQFF. The DNA of the CDR3 is TGTGCCAGCAGCTTGGGACTAGCAGCCTACAATGAGCAGTTCTTC. Full variable domain (remainder filled in from reference TRBV5-4 and TRBJ2-1): ETGVTQSPTHLIKTRGQQVTLRCSSQSGHNTVSWYQQALGQGPQFIFQYYREEENGRGNFPPRFSGLQFPNYSSELNVNALELDDSALYLCASSLGLAAYNEQFFGPGTRLTVL.

This sequence joins TRBV11-3 and TRBJ2-1, with 13 bases lining up with TRBD2. The CDR3 loop spans 16 amino acids. Germline CDR1 and CDR2: SGHNT and YENEEA. V shed 1 base and J 5 bases; nucleotides not matched to a gene: 2. DNA of the CDR3: TGTGCCAGCAGCTTAGGGGGGACTAGCGGGAACAATGAGCAGTTCTTC. Its translation: CASSLGGTSGNNEQFF.

The rearrangement links TRBV28 to TRBJ2-1; 16 bases align to TRBD2. The length of the CDR3 is 20 residues. Germline V gene data show CDR1 as MDHEN and CDR2 as SYDVKM. V dropped 5 bases and J dropped 0; count of bases not matched to a gene: 10. For the CDR3, the DNA is TGTGCCAGCAGTCTGGGACTAGCGGGAGGGCTGGGAGGCTCCTACAATGAGCAGTTCTTC. This codes for CASSLGLAGGLGGSYNEQFF.

The CDR3 bases are TGCGCCAGCATAATAAGGAACAGGGAAGGCCCCGGGGAGCTGTTTTTT. Translation gives CASIIRNREGPGELFF. The V and J genes are TRBV10-1 and TRBJ2-2; possibly TRBD1 for D (6 bases). This CDR3 comprises 16 residues. V was clipped by 7 bases and J by 6 bases, with 21 bases between them. CDR1 is WNHNN and CDR2 is SYGVQD in the germline V gene (reference sequence).

The rearrangement joins TRBV19 to TRBJ2-7; TRBD1 might be the D (6 bases). The CDR3 runs 15 residues. Germline CDR1 and CDR2: LNHDA and SQIVND (reference sequence). Trimming removed 2 bases from V and 5 bases from J, with 16 bases in between. CDR3 nucleotide sequence: TGTGCCAGTAGTATATTGGCAGGGGTCGTAAACGAGCAGTACTTC. Translating it yields CASSILAGVVNEQYF.

This clone was found once. The sample has other DNA sequences that encode this CDR3 too. The gene calls are TRBV6-5 and TRBJ2-3, with a possible D match to TRBD2 (5 bases). The ends were cut back, 3 bases at V and 0 bases at J, with 7 bases in the middle. The germline V gene has CDR1 MNHEY and CDR2 SVGAGI. The CDR3 is 14 amino acids. The DNA for the CDR3 is TGTGCCAGCAGTTATCGGGGAAGCACAGATACGCAGTATTTT. Encoded protein: CASSYRGSTDTQYF.

The V and J genes are TRBV5-1 and TRBJ2-5; no firm D call. V shed 2 bases and J shed 3 bases, with 8 bases lying between them. The CDR3 runs 13 residues. Germline CDR1 reads SGHRS; CDR2 reads YFSETQ. CDR3: CASSFGSEETQYF. CDR3 DNA: TGCGCCAGCAGCTTTGGTAGTGAAGAGACCCAGTACTTC.

DNA of the CDR3: TGTGCCAGCAGCAAAAACAATGCGGGAGGCCGGAATGAGCAGTTCTTC. Its translation is CASSKNNAGGRNEQFF. The rearrangement joins TRBV21-1 to TRBJ2-1; TRBD2 is the table's D call and was not checked against the DNA. TRBV21-1 is labeled a pseudogene. This CDR3 is 16 amino acids long.

The J gene is TRBJ1-6, the V gene TRBV30, with 7 bases that match TRBD1. The germline gives CDR1 GTSNPN, CDR2 SVGIG (reference sequence). With V trimmed by 4 bases and J by 10 bases, 13 bases remained unmatched. The length of the CDR3 is 15 residues. The CDR3 bases are TGTGCCTGGACCCAACTCCAGGGGGGAAGATCACCCCTCCACTTT. Protein product: CAWTQLQGGRSPLHF.

The chain is built from TRBV15 and TRBJ1-2; TRBD1 might be the D (6 bases). V lost 6 bases and J 8 bases, leaving 25 bases between the germline ends. This CDR3 has 16 amino acids. Germline V CDR1 and CDR2: LNHNV, YYDKDF (reference sequence). CDR3 region: CATSNPHGGGLGGYTF. The CDR3 DNA sequence: TGTGCCACCAGTAACCCCCACGGGGGGGGCCTGGGGGGCTACACCTTC.

The table lists this clone with a few counts. This sequence joins TRBV7-8 and TRBJ1-2; D possibly corresponds to TRBD1 (6 bases). Per germline, CDR1 SGHVS and CDR2 FQNEAQ. V shed 5 bases and J shed 3 bases, with 16 bases lying between them. This CDR3 has 15 residues. As DNA, the CDR3 is TGTGCCAGCAGCAAAAGGACAGAAAACCACTATGGCTACACCTTC. Amino acids: CASSKRTENHYGYTF.

The gene calls are TRBV19 and TRBJ2-1, with 9 nucleotides matching TRBD2. Germline trimming cut 1 base from V and 10 bases from J; bases unmatched to any gene: 8. CDR3 length equals 15 residues. Germline assignment: CDR1 LNHDA and CDR2 SQIVND (reference sequence). In DNA, the CDR3 is TGTGCCAGTAGTATAGGGAGCGGGGGGCCGTACGAGCAGTTCTTC. Its protein is CASSIGSGGPYEQFF.

The chain couples TRBV6-5 to TRBJ1-2; TRBD1 might be the D (6 bases). Germline V gives CDR1 MNHEY, CDR2 SVGAGI. The CDR3 is 15 residues long. V was cut by 4 bases and J by 4 bases, with 16 bases left in between. CDR3 residues: CASSLLGGASYGYTF. The CDR3 nucleotides read TGTGCCAGCAGTTTGCTCGGGGGGGCGAGCTATGGCTACACCTTC.

The chain links TRBV7-9 to TRBJ1-1; 7 bases are a match to TRBD1. The CDR3 runs 14 residues. Germline V gene sequence: CDR1 SEHNR, CDR2 FQNEAQ (reference sequence). The V and J ends lost 4 bases and 6 bases, in that order; junction bases with no gene match: 8. CDR3 amino acids: CASSYRQGVAEAFF. The CDR3 DNA follows: TGTGCCAGCAGCTACCGACAGGGAGTGGCTGAAGCTTTCTTT.

The chain links TRBV6-1 to TRBJ1-2; a possible D gene is TRBD1 (5 bases). The CDR3 has 13 amino acids. With 5 bases removed from V and 7 bases from J, the gap between germline ends came to 14 bases. Germline loops: CDR1 MNHNS, CDR2 SASEGT. The DNA of the CDR3 is TGTGCCAGCAGTCCCGGGGGGGTTGGTGGCTACACCTTC. Its translation is CASSPGGVGGYTF.

The V call is TRBV30, the J call TRBJ1-4; a possible D gene is TRBD1 (6 bases). The CDR3 extends over 17 amino acids. The V gene's germline CDR1 is GTSNPN and CDR2 SVGIG (reference sequence). V was cut by 3 bases and J by 4 bases, with 21 bases left in between. Written as DNA, the CDR3 is TGTGCCTGGAGCACTTACCAAAGAGGACAGTATAATGAAAAACTGTTTTTT. It specifies CAWSTYQRGQYNEKLFF.

The chain has TRBV5-1 and TRBJ2-1, with D uncertain. CDR3 length: 15 residues. CDR1 is SGHRS and CDR2 is YFSETQ in the germline V gene. The germline V and J ends were trimmed by 2 bases and 0 bases, with 9 bases remaining between them. The CDR3 sequence: CASSFAPSSYNEQFF. Written as DNA, the CDR3 is TGCGCCAGCAGCTTCGCGCCGAGCTCCTACAATGAGCAGTTCTTC.

The chain is built from TRBV11-2 and TRBJ1-1; 8 bases match TRBD1. The CDR3 totals 15 residues. V gave up 0 bases and J gave up 5 bases; unmatched junction bases: 5. Looked up from germline, CDR1 is SGHAT and CDR2 is FQNNGV. As DNA, the CDR3 is TGTGCCAGCAGCTTAGATACAGGGGGGGTAACTGAAGCTTTCTTT. It codes for CASSLDTGGVTEAFF.

The chain joins TRBV4-1 to TRBJ1-5, with D perhaps matching TRBD1 (6 bases). Germline V gene lookup returns CDR1 MGHRA and CDR2 YSYEKL. Trimming took 2 bases from V and 4 from J, leaving 21 bases between them. This CDR3 spans 18 amino acids. In DNA, the CDR3 is TGCGCCAGCAGCCAAACCTCAACTTGGGGCAGGGGAAATCAGCCCCAGCATTTT. Protein: CASSQTSTWGRGNQPQHF.

The chain couples TRBV7-3 to TRBJ2-7, with TRBD1 as a possible D gene (6 bases). CDR1 is SGHTA and CDR2 is FQGTGA in the germline V gene. CDR3 length: 13 amino acids. The V gene lost 5 bases and the J gene lost 8 bases, with 16 bases spanning the gap. The CDR3 is CASSPQPQGQQYF. The CDR3 region has the DNA TGTGCCAGCAGCCCACAACCACAGGGCCAGCAGTACTTC.

V and J are TRBV12-5 and TRBJ2-2; 11 bases align to TRBD2. CDR3 length equals 16 residues. Germline-derived CDR1 and CDR2 are LGHNT and FRNRAP. V gave up 5 bases and J gave up 8 bases; unmatched junction bases: 10. The chain's CDR3 is CASGPGVAGGPGELFF. The CDR3 region has the DNA TGTGCTAGTGGTCCCGGGGTAGCGGGGGGGCCTGGGGAGCTGTTTTTT.

This chain links TRBV4-1 with TRBJ1-4, with no clear D. The length of the CDR3 is 15 residues. Trimming removed 0 bases at V and 5 bases at J, with 10 bases between. Germline V lookup: CDR1 MGHRA, CDR2 YSYEKL. CDR3 sequence reads: CASSQDPGGNEKLFF. CDR3 coding DNA: TGCGCCAGCAGCCAAGATCCGGGCGGGAATGAAAAACTGTTTTTT.